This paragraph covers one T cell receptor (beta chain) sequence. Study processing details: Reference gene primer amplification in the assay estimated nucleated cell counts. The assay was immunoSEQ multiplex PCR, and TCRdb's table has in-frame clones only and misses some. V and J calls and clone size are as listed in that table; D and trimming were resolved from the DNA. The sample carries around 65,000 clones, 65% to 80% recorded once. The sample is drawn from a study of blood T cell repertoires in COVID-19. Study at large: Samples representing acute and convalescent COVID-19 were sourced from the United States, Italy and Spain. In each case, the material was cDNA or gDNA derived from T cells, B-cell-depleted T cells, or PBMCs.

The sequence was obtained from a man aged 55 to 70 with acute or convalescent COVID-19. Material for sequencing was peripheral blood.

The CDR3 is CASSLGHGSYEQYF. As DNA, the CDR3 is TGTGCCAGCAGCTTGGGACACGGGTCCTACGAGCAGTACTTC. The rearrangement links TRBV11-2 to TRBJ2-7; D is perhaps TRBD1 (6 bases). Germline assignment: CDR1 SGHAT and CDR2 FQNNGV. Trimming cost V 3 bases and J 1 base, with 10 bases left between them. The CDR3 sequence is 14 residues long.